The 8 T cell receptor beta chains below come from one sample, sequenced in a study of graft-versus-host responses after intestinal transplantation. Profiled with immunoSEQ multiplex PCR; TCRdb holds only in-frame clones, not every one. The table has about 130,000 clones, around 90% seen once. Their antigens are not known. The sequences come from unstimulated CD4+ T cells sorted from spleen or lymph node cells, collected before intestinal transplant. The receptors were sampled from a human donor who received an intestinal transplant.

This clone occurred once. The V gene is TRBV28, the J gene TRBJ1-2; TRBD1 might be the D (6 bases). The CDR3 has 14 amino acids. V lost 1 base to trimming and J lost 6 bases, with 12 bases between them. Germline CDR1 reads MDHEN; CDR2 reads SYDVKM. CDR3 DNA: TGTGCCAGCAGTTTATTATTAGGGGGTAATGGCTACACCTTC. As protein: CASSLLLGGNGYTF.

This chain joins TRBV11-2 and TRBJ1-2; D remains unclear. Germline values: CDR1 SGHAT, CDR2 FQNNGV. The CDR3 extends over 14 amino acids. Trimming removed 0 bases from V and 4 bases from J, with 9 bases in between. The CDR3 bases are TGTGCCAGCAGCTTAGAGGGGTTCCCCTATGGCTACACCTTC. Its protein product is CASSLEGFPYGYTF.

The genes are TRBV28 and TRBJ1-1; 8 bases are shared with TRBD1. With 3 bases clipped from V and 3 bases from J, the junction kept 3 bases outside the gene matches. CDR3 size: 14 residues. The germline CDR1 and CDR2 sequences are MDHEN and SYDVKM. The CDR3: CASSFRGPDTEAFF. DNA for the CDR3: TGTGCCAGCAGTTTCAGGGGGCCGGACACTGAAGCTTTCTTT.

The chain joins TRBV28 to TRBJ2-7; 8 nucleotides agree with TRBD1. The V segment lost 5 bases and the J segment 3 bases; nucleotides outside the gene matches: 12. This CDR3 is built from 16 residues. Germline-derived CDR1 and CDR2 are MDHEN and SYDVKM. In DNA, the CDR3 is TGTGCCAGCAGTCAGCCCGCGGGGACAGGCTTCTACGAGCAGTACTTC. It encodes CASSQPAGTGFYEQYF.

This CDR3 is CASSSRQGEAFF. CDR3 DNA sequence: TGTGCCAGCAGCTCCAGACAGGGTGAAGCTTTCTTT. The chain is built from TRBV7-2 and TRBJ1-1, with TRBD1 matching over 7 bases. J was trimmed by 7 bases and V by 4 bases; bases with no gene match: 3. CDR1 SGHTA and CDR2 FQGNSA come from the germline V gene. The CDR3 is made up of 12 amino acids.

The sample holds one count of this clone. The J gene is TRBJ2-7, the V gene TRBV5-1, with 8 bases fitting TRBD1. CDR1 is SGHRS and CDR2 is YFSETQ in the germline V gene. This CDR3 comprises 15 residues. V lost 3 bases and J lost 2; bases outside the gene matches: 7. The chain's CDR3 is CASSSWTGPTYEQYF. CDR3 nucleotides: TGCGCCAGCAGCTCATGGACAGGGCCAACCTACGAGCAGTACTTC.

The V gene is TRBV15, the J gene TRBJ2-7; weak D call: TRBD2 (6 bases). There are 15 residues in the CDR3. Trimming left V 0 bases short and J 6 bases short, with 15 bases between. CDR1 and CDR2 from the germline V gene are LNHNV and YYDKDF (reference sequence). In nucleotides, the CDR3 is TGTGCCACCAGCAGAGATCGGCTCCCCGGGGGCGAGCAGTACTTC. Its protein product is CATSRDRLPGGEQYF. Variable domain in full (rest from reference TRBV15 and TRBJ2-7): DAMVIQNPRYQVTQFGKPVTLSCSQTLNHNVMYWYQQKSSQAPKLLFHYYDKDFNNEADTPDNFQSRRPNTSFCFLDIRSPGLGDTAMYLCATSRDRLPGGEQYFGPGTRLTVT.

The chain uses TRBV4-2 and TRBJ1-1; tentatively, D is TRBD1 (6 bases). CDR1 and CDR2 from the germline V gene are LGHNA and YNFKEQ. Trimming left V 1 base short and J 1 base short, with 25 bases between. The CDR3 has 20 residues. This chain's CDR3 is CASSQVWAQGGGRANTEAFF. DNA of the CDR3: TGTGCCAGCAGCCAAGTCTGGGCCCAAGGAGGGGGTCGGGCGAACACTGAAGCTTTCTTT.